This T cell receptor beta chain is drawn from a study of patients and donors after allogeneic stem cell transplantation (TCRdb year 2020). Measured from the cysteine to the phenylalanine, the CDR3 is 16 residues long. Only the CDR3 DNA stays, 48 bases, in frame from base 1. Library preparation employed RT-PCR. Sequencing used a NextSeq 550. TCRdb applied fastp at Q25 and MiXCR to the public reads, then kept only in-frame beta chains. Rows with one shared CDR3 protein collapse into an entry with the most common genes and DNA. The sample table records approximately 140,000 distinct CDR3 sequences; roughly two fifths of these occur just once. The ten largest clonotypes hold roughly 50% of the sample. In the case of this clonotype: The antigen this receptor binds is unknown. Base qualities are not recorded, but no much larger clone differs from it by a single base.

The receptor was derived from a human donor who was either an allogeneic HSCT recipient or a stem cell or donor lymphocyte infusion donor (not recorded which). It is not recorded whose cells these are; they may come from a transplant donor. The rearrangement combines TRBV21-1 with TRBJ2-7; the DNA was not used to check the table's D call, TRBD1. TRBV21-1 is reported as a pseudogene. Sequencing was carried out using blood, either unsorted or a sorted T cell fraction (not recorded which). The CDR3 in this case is CASSKSKADRRDEQYF. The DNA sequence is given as TGTGCCAGCAGCAAATCCAAAGCGGACAGGCGCGACGAGCAGTACTTC.